This entry concerns a single TCR beta chain. This clonotype was seen many times. Its antigen has not been determined. The record has no base qualities; no much larger clone is one base away. This entry belongs to a study of T cells in Graves' hyperthyroidism and ophthalmopathy (dated by TCRdb to about 2019). General notes on the study: Peripheral blood was sampled at the time of initial diagnosis, prior to any treatment. TCR V-J signatures able to tell the groups apart were searched for in a discovery cohort of about a hundred patients, of whom approximately 40 had Graves' ophthalmopathy and 55 to 60 had stable Graves' hyperthyroidism. Prospective prediction of ophthalmopathy was tested in an independent validation cohort consisting of 18 hyperthyroidism patients and more than 15 patients who later progressed to ophthalmopathy. The 90 or so discovery patients were randomly split 7:3 into training and test sets. In six Graves' hyperthyroidism patients, the study also compared T-cell repertoires from thyroid tissue with T-cell repertoires from blood. After sampling, hyperthyroidism patients received methimazole starting at 30 mg daily, and ophthalmopathy patients received high-dose intravenous methylprednisolone. According to the paper, TCR Vbeta CDR3 sequencing was carried out on 135 peripheral blood samples, which came from about 45 ophthalmopathy, about 75 hyperthyroidism and about 17 progressor patients.

Moderately to severely active disease, a Clinical Activity Score of at least 3, a NOSPECS grade of at least 4, and a duration under 3 months were present in ophthalmopathy patients. Any patient with an uncontrolled infection, another autoimmune disease, pregnancy or lactation was excluded. Diagnoses were established on the basis of clinical symptoms, serum thyroxine and TRAb, thyroid ultrasound, and orbital computed tomography. Ficoll-Paque density gradient centrifugation was used to isolate PBMCs from about 10 ml of fresh peripheral blood. Total RNA was extracted with Trizol reagent, and quality was checked on an Agilent 2100 Bioanalyzer. Study-wide conclusions, independent of this receptor: Most expanded thyroid clonotypes (frequency above 0.001) were also found in blood, which suggests that blood repertoires may mirror thyroid immune responses. In validation, the model predicted progression to ophthalmopathy a median of about 6 months before onset, with 65% to 71% sensitivity and about 75% specificity. In cross-validation, a model built on a 13 V-J signature told ophthalmopathy apart from stable hyperthyroidism with 85% to 90% sensitivity and roughly 81% specificity, and in testing the same model reached 80%/75%. Sample size was not statistically predetermined, and investigators were not blinded to group allocation.

The TCR beta CDR3 regions were amplified from RNA transcripts. For the first round of RT-PCR on the TCR CDR3, the HTBI primer set was used together with the Qiagen OneStep RT-PCR kit. A second multiplex PCR round built the libraries, followed by size selection and purification. Paired-end sequencing of the libraries was performed with 100 bp reads on an Illumina HiSeq2000. Per the authors' processing: Raw data were processed with SOAPnuke, discarding reads with adapters, uncalled bases, mean Phred below 15, or no exact constant-primer or identifier match. High-quality paired reads were merged with COPE v1.2.5, and unique nucleotide sequences were defined as clonotypes. MiTCR v1.1 was used to align clonotypes to the IMGT TRBV, TRBD and TRBJ reference segments. Analysis was restricted to V-J combinations with a frequency above 0.0001, which covered 99.2% of repertoires. The TCS score was defined as F50 (clonal expansion) divided by E x V (chaos), with BLOSUM62-based TCRdist calculated between CDR3 peptides within each V-J. Welch's t-statistics and random forest reduced 500 to 550 V-J features to roughly 13, which were used in a naive Bayes classifier (R e1071). In-frame beta chains were kept once TCRdb had trimmed the public reads at Q25 with fastp and called clones with MiXCR. When rows share a CDR3 protein, they turn into one entry using the most common DNA and genes. TCRdb, not the original authors, processed these V and J calls. The sample contains hundreds of thousands of distinct CDR3 sequences, roughly 14% of them found a single time. The top ten constitute around 13% of the sample.

CDR3 length: 17 amino acids, cysteine to phenylalanine. Here the CDR3 DNA is all that survives: 51 bases in frame from base 1. The germline ends are 20 bases apart after V is trimmed by 5 bases and J by 1 base. As encoded in the germline V gene, CDR1 is MDHEN while CDR2 is SYDVKM. The source is a woman between 45 and 60 years old with Graves' ophthalmopathy. The V and J genes are TRBV28 and TRBJ1-2; TRBD1 is perhaps the D gene, given 5 matching bases. Sequencing used blood. The CDR3 protein is CASSLPTQVLLNYGYTF. The nucleotide sequence reads TGTGCCAGCAGTCTCCCTACACAGGTCCTGCTTAACTATGGCTACACCTTC.